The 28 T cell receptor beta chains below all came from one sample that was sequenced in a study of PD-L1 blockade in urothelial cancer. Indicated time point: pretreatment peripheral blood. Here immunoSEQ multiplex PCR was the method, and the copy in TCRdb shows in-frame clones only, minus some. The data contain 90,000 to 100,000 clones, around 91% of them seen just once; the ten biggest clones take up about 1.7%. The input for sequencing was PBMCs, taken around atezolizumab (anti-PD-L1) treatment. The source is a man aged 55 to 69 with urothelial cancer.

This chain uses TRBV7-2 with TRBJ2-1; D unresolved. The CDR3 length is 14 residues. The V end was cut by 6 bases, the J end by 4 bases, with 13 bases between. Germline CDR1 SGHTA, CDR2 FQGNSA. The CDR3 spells CASRSSRLYNEQFF. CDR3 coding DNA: TGTGCCAGCAGGTCCTCCCGGTTGTACAATGAGCAGTTCTTC.

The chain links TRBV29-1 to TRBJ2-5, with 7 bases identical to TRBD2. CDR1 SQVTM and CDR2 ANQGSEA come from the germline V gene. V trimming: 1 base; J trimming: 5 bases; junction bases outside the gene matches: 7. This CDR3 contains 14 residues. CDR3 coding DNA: TGCAGCGTTGAAGGGGAGGGAAGCTATGAGACCCAGTACTTC. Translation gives CSVEGEGSYETQYF.

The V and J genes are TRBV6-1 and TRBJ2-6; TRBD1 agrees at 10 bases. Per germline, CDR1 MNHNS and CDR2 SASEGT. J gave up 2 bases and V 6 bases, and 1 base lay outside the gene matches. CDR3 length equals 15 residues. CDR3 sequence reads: CASRTGGAGANVLTF. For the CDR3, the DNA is TGTGCCAGCAGGACAGGGGGCGCTGGGGCCAACGTCCTGACTTTC.

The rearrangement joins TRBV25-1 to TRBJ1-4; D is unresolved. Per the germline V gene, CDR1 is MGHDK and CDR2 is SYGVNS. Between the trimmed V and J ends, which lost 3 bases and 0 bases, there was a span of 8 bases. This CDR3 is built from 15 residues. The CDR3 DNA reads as TGTGCCAGCAGTGACCGGGGAGCAACTAATGAAAAACTGTTTTTT. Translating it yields CASSDRGATNEKLFF.

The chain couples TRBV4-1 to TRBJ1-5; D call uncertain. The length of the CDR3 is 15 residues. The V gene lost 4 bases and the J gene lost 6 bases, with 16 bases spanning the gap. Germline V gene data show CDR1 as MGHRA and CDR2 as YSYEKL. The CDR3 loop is CASSRSLADGQPQHF. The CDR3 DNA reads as TGCGCCAGCAGCCGATCCCTTGCGGATGGTCAGCCCCAGCATTTT.

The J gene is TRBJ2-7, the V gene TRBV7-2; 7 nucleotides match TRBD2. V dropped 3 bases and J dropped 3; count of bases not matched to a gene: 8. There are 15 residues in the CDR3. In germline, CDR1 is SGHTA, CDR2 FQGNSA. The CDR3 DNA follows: TGTGCCAGCAGCTTGGCGTTAGCGGGTTACTACGAGCAGTACTTC. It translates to CASSLALAGYYEQYF.

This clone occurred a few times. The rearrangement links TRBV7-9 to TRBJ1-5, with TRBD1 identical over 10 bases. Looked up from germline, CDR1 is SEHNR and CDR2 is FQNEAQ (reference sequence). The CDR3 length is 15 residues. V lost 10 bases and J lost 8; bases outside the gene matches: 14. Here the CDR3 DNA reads TGTGCCACCGCCCCCCTCGGGACAGGGGTTAAGCCCCAGCATTTT. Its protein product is CATAPLGTGVKPQHF.

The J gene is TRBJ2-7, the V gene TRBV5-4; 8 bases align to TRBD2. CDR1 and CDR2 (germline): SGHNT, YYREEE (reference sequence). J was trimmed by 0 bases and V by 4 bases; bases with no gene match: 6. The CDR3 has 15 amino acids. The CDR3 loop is CASSPTSGSSYEQYF. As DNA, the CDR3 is TGTGCCAGCAGCCCCACTAGCGGAAGCTCCTACGAGCAGTACTTC.

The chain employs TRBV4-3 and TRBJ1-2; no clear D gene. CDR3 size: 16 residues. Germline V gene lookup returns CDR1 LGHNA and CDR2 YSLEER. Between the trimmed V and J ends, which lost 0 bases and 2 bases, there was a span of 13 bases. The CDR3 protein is CASSQEVTGLNYGYTF. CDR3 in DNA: TGCGCCAGCAGCCAAGAGGTCACGGGGTTAAACTATGGCTACACCTTC.

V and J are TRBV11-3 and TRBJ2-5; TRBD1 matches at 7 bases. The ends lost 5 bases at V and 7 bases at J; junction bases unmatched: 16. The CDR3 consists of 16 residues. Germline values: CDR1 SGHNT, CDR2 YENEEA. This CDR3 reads CASSEGGNPTGATQYF. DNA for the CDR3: TGTGCCAGCAGCGAGGGTGGGAACCCAACAGGGGCGACCCAGTACTTC. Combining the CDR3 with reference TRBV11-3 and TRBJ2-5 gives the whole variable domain EAGVVQSPRYKIIEKKQPVAFWCNPISGHNTLYWYLQNLGQGPELLIRYENEEAVDDSQLPKDRFSAERLKGVDSTLKIQPAELGDSAVYLCASSEGGNPTGATQYFGPGTRLLVL.

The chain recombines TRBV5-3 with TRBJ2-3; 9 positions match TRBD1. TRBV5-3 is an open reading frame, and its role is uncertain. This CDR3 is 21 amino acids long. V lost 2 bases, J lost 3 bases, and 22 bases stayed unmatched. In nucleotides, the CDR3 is TGTGCCAGAAGCTTCTACAAGGGACCCGGGACAGGGATTGGTAGAACAGATACGCAGTATTTT. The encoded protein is CARSFYKGPGTGIGRTDTQYF.

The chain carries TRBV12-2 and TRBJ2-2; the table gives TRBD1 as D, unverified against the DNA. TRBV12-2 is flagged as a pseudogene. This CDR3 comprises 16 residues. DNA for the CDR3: TGTGCAAGTCGCCCTACCCGGGACAGGGTGTCCGGGGAGCTGTTTTTT. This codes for CASRPTRDRVSGELFF.

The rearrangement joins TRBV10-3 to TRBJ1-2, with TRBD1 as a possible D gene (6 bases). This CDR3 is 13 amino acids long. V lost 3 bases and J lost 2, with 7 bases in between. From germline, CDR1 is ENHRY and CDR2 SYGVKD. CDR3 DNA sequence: TGTGCCATCAGTGAAGGACAGAACTATGGCTACACCTTC. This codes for CAISEGQNYGYTF.

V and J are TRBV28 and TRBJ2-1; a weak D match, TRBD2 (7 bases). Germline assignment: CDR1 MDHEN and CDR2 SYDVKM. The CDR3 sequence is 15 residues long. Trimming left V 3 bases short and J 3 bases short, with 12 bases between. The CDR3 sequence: CASSFGGGLYNEQFF. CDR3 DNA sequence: TGTGCCAGCAGTTTCGGCGGGGGCCTCTACAATGAGCAGTTCTTC.

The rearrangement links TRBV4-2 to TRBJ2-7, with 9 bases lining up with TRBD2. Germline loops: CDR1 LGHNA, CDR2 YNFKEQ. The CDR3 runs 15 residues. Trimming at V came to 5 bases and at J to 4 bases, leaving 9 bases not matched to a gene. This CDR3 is CASSSRWRGGYEQYF. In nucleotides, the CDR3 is TGTGCCAGCAGCTCTCGATGGCGGGGGGGATACGAGCAGTACTTC.

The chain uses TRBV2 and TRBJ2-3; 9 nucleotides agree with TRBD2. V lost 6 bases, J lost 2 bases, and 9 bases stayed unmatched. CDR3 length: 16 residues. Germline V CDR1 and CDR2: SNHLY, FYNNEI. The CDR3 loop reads CASRGMTSGITDTQYF. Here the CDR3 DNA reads TGTGCCAGCAGAGGTATGACTAGCGGAATCACAGATACGCAGTATTTT.

DNA for the CDR3: TGTGCCAGCAACGCGAAAGGGACTAGCGGGGGATTAACAGATACGCAGTATTTT. This encodes CASNAKGTSGGLTDTQYF. The rearrangement links TRBV27 to TRBJ2-3; TRBD2 matches at 14 bases. The CDR3 contains 18 residues. The V gene end was trimmed by 7 bases and the J gene end by 3 bases; junction bases not matched to a gene: 12. Germline assignment: CDR1 MNHEY and CDR2 SMNVEV (reference sequence).

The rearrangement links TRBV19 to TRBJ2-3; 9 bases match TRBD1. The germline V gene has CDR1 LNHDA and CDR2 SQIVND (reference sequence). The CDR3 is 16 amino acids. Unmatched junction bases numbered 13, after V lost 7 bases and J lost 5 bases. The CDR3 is CASTPRRTGVGDTQYF. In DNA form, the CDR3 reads TGTGCCAGTACCCCCCGCCGGACAGGGGTGGGAGATACGCAGTATTTT.

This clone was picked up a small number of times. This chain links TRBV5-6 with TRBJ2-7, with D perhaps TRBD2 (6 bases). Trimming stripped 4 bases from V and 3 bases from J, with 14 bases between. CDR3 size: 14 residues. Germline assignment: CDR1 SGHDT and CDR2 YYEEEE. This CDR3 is CASSSRGAHYEQYF. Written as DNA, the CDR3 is TGTGCCAGCAGCAGCCGCGGGGCCCACTACGAGCAGTACTTC.

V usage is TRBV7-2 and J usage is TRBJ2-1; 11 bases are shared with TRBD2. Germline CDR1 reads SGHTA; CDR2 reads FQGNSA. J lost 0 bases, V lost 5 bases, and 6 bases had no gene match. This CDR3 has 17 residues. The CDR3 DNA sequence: TGTGCCAGCAGCGCCACTAGCGGGAGAGCCTCCTACAATGAGCAGTTCTTC. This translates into CASSATSGRASYNEQFF. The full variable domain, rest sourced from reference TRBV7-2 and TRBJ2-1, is GAGVSQSPSNKVTEKGKDVELRCDPISGHTALYWYRQSLGQGLEFLIYFQGNSAPDKSGLPSDRFSAERTGGSVSTLTIQRTQQEDSAVYLCASSATSGRASYNEQFFGPGTRLTVL.

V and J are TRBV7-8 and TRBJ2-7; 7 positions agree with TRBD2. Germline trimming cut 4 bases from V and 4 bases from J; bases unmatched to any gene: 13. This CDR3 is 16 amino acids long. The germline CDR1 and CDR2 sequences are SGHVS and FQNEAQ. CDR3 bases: TGTGCCAGCAGCTCGCTCGGGGGAGGGCGTTTATACGAGCAGTACTTC. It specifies CASSSLGGGRLYEQYF.

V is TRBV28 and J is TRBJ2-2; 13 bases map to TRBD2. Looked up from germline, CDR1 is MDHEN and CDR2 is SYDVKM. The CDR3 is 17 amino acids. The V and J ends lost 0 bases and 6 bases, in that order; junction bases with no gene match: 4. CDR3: CASSLWELAGGPGELFF. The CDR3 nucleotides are TGTGCCAGCAGTTTATGGGAACTAGCGGGAGGGCCCGGGGAGCTGTTTTTT.

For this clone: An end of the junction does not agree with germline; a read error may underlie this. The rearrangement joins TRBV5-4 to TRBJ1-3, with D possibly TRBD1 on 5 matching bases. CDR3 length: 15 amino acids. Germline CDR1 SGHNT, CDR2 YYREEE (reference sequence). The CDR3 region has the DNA TGTGCCAGCAGCTGGGGGGGGACCACTGGAAACACCATCTATTTT. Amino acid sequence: CASSWGGTTGNTIYF.

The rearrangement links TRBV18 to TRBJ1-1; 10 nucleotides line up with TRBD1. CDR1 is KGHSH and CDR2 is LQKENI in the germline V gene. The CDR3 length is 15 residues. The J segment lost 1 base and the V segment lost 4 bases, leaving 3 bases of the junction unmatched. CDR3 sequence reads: CASSLRTGGNTEAFF. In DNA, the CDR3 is TGTGCCAGCTCACTACGGACAGGGGGGAACACTGAAGCTTTCTTT.

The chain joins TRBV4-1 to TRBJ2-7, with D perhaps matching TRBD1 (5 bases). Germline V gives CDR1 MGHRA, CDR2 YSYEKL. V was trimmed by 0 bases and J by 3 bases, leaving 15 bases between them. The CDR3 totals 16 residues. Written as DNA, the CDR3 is TGCGCCAGCAGCCAAGAATCGGCCCTAAGGGGCTACGAGCAGTACTTC. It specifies CASSQESALRGYEQYF.

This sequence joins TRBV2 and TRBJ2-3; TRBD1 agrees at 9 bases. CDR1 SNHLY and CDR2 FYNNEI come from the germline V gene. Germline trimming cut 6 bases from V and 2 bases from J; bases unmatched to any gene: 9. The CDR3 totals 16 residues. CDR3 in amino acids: CASRQGAPTLTDTQYF. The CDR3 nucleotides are TGTGCCAGCAGACAGGGGGCTCCAACCCTCACAGATACGCAGTATTTT.

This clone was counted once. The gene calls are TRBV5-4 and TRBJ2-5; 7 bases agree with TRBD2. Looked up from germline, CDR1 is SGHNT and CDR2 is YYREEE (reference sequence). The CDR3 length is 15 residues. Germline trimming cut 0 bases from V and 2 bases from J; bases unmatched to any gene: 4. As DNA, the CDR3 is TGTGCCAGCAGCTTGGCTAGCGGACTACAAGAGACCCAGTACTTC. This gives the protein CASSLASGLQETQYF.

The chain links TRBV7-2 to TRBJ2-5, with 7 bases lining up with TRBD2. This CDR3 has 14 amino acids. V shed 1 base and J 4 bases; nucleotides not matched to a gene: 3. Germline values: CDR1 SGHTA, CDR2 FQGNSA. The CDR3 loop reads CASSLGSGLETQYF. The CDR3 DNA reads TGTGCCAGCAGCTTAGGTAGCGGGCTAGAGACCCAGTACTTC.